The source of this TCR beta chain is a study of T cells in Graves' hyperthyroidism and ophthalmopathy. Findings and limits, study-wide: Among thyroid clonotypes expanded above 0.001, most also appeared in blood.

This clonotype occurred a few times. As yet, its antigen is unknown. V lost 2 bases to trimming and J lost 0 bases; unmatched junction nucleotides: 6. Germline CDR1 SGDLS, CDR2 YYNGEE. The CDR3 is made up of 16 amino acids. Patients with ophthalmopathy all had a Clinical Activity Score of at least 3, a NOSPECS grade of at least 4 and duration under 3 months. Amplification yielded TCR beta CDR3 regions, with RNA transcripts as the source. First-round RT-PCR with HTBI primers amplified the TCR CDR3 region. TCRdb called the multiplex PCR reads again in MiXCR, with one record for every CDR3 protein. Here the sample spans 300,000 to 500,000 distinct CDR3 sequences, roughly 13% being singletons.

Sequencing was performed on blood. The chain has TRBV9 and TRBJ2-3, with 7 bases aligning to TRBD1. The TCR originated in a man in his fifties or sixties with Graves' ophthalmopathy. The CDR3 spells CASSVTGSTSTDTQYF. The CDR3 DNA follows: TGTGCCAGCAGCGTGACAGGGAGTACTAGCACAGATACGCAGTATTTT.